The 6 T cell receptor beta chains listed next were all sequenced from one sample in a study of shared clonotypes between healthy human individuals. Generated by immunoSEQ multiplex PCR, the TCRdb table keeps only in-frame clones and is missing some. This table holds about 1.1 million clones, approximately 80% found once. What was sequenced was memory CD4+ T cells from PBMCs. Noted subset: CD45RA-negative fraction. These receptors all come from a man aged 18-30 years in good health. Some clones in this sample may be carry-over from other donors' samples.

The chain recombines TRBV30 with TRBJ1-4; 7 bases fit TRBD1. CDR1 and CDR2 from the germline V gene are GTSNPN and SVGIG (reference sequence). With 5 bases clipped from V and 5 bases from J, the junction kept 5 bases outside the gene matches. This CDR3 is 13 amino acids long. The CDR3 bases are TGTGCCTGGGGGGACAGCTCAAATGAAAAACTGTTTTTT. Translation gives CAWGDSSNEKLFF.

This chain links TRBV4-1 with TRBJ1-6, with 10 bases matching TRBD1. The germline gives CDR1 MGHRA, CDR2 YSYEKL. This CDR3 is built from 17 residues. J gave up 10 bases and V 0 bases, and 9 bases lay outside the gene matches. In DNA, the CDR3 is TGCGCCAGCAGCCAAGATCGGAGGACAGGGGGAAAATCACCCCTCCACTTT. Its protein product is CASSQDRRTGGKSPLHF.

The rearrangement uses TRBV21-1 and TRBJ1-2; the D call TRBD1 from the table was never checked on the DNA. TRBV21-1 is reported as a pseudogene. The CDR3 runs to 12 residues. Here the CDR3 reads CASSSDRGGYTF. DNA of the CDR3: TGTGCCAGCAGCAGTGACAGGGGAGGCTACACCTTC.

V is TRBV6-1 and J is TRBJ2-7; D assignment may be TRBD1 or TRBD2 (5 bases each). The CDR3 length is 14 residues. Trimming took 2 bases from V and 4 from J, leaving 12 bases between them. Germline CDR1 MNHNS, CDR2 SASEGT. In DNA form, the CDR3 reads TGTGCCAGCAGTGAACGGGACCTACGTTACGAGCAGTACTTC. Residues: CASSERDLRYEQYF.

The chain is built from TRBV5-1 and TRBJ2-5; D ambiguous. The CDR3 runs to 13 residues. V was clipped by 2 bases and J by 3 bases, with 8 bases between them. Germline values: CDR1 SGHRS, CDR2 YFSETQ. DNA for the CDR3: TGCGCCAGCAGCTTATCCGCTAAAGAGACCCAGTACTTC. This encodes CASSLSAKETQYF.

The DNA for the CDR3 is TGCAGCGTTGAACCCGGGTATGGCACTGAAGCTTTCTTT. Translated: CSVEPGYGTEAFF. J is TRBJ1-1 and V is TRBV29-1, with D hard to call. The CDR3 is 13 residues long. V gave up 2 bases and J gave up 4 bases, with 11 bases separating them. CDR1 and CDR2 from the germline V gene are SQVTM and ANQGSEA.